This T cell receptor beta chain was identified in a study of T cells after yellow fever vaccination. With 7 bases removed from V and 0 bases from J, the gap between germline ends came to 10 bases. The CDR3 spans 14 residues. Germline CDR1 and CDR2: SEHNR and FQNEAQ (reference sequence). TCRdb independently ran MiXCR on the 5' RACE reads; one entry per CDR3 protein. The data hold about 240,000 distinct CDR3 sequences, with roughly 3.7% observed a single time. This clonotype was observed many times. The V gene is TRBV7-9, the J gene TRBJ1-3; D perhaps matches TRBD1 (5 bases). Sample: PBMCs, taken 15 days after the yellow fever booster vaccination. This TCR was recovered from a man aged 18 to 30 who received the YFV17D yellow fever vaccine. The CDR3 nucleotides read TGTGCCAGCATCCTAGGGGCCTCTGGAAACACCATATATTTT. Translation gives CASILGASGNTIYF.